This T cell receptor (beta chain) was recovered during a study of post-analysis software for immune sequencing data. Whole-study results and caveats: Patients carried roughly 5 TRBV segments more frequently than controls did, and TRBV5-6, TRBV5-1 and TRBV20-1 were among them. Patients with multiple sclerosis recorded significantly lower normalized Chao1 diversity than controls, the study found.

Worth noting for this clonotype: Its target is unknown.

The TCR beta cDNA libraries carried unique molecular identifiers. Using its own MiXCR run on the PCR reads, TCRdb lists one record per CDR3 protein. This repertoire shows roughly 620,000 distinct CDR3 sequences, 44% found once; its top ten account for about 1.5%. CDR1 is SGHKS, CDR2 YYEKEE, per germline (reference sequence). V was shortened by 4 bases and J by 8 bases, with 10 bases between the two germline ends. The CDR3 loop spans 12 amino acids. The sample taken for sequencing was blood. The origin of this receptor is a girl aged 5-17 years with multiple sclerosis. This chain joins TRBV5-5 and TRBJ2-1; possibly TRBD2 for D (6 bases). DNA for the CDR3: TGTGCCAGCAGCCGGGACTTAGATGAGCAGTTCTTC. It translates to CASSRDLDEQFF.